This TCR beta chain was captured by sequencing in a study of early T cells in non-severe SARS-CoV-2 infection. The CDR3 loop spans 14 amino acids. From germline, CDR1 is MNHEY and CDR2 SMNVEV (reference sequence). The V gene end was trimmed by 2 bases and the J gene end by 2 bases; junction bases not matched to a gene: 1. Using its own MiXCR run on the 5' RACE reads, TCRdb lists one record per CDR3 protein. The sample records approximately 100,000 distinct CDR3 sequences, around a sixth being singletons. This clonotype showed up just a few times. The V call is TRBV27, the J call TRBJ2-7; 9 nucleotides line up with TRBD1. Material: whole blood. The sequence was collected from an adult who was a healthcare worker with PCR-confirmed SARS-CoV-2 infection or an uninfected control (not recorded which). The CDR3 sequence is CASSLNRGPYEQYF. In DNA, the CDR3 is TGTGCCAGCAGTTTAAACAGGGGGCCCTACGAGCAGTACTTC.